The rows below give T cell receptor beta chains drawn from one sample of a study of blood T cell repertoires in COVID-19. Only in-frame clones appear in the TCRdb table, and some are missing; sequencing was by immunoSEQ multiplex PCR. The sample records about 85,000 clones, around 88% being singletons. The sequenced material came from peripheral blood. The receptors derive from a man between 60 and 75 years old with acute or convalescent COVID-19. Both conserved end residues are part of each CDR3.

v_call cdr3_aa
TRBV14 CASSQFSNQPQHF
TRBV6-5 CASLQRGRTEAFF
TRBV11-2 CASSLSMGPRVLNTEAFF
TRBV5-6 CASSWGLQETQYF
TRBV10-2 CASATGLNQPQHF
TRBV5-5 CASSFPAGLNEQFF
TRBV5-1 CASSPGGSSYNEQFF
TRBV11-2 CASRPGTGNTEAFF
TRBV2 CASSEASGKWGYTF
TRBV10-3 CAISEYREQETQYF
TRBV30 CAWGVQNTEAFF
TRBV19 CASSIDGTTTDTQYF